Sequencing of this T cell receptor beta chain was carried out in a study of blood T cell repertoires in COVID-19 (dated by TCRdb to about 2020). With respect to the entire study: The collaborator samples originated in the United States, Italy and Spain and spanned the acute and convalescent phases of COVID-19. The repertoires were released in a freely available public database intended as a resource for research on the immune response to SARS-CoV-2. Deeply sampled blood TCRbeta repertoires from subjects exposed to, actively infected with, or recovered from COVID-19 were included in the dataset. HLA class I and class II types, where available, came from metadata supplied by the sample provider rather than from assay-based typing. The samples were drawn from the first 160 participants of the ongoing ImmuneRACE study and from over a thousand subjects provided by 6 global collaborators. The prospective study material was composed of cDNA or gDNA derived from T cells, B-cell-depleted T cells, or PBMCs. The sample metadata nearly always contained a de-identified subject ID, COVID-19 status, age in years and sex.

TCRbeta CDR3 regions were amplified from genomic DNA using the immunoSEQ Assay, a bias-controlled multiplex PCR. For the original study's pipeline: The number of nucleated cells in each sample was estimated by amplification of reference gene primers within the assay. Sequence reads were collapsed and filtered to measure the absolute abundance of every unique TCRbeta CDR3 rearrangement. For each sample, productive Simpson clonality was calculated as the square root of Simpson's diversity index over productive rearrangements. Imported from immuneACCESS, the table was reduced by TCRdb to in-frame sequences with V and J called. These copies leave out some clones; in studies compared against another copy, an unresolved V gene accounts for under half, and the cause of the remainder is not known. The V and J calls and clone size come from that table; D and trimming were worked out from the DNA. The sample records 200,000 to 250,000 clones, around 91% of which are singletons. The ten biggest clones cover about 4.8% of the sample.

Points on this clone: The antigen it recognizes is unknown. The record has no base qualities; no much larger clone is one base away.

Study-wide findings and limitations: The amount of clinical and demographic metadata varied by source and participant and was provided uncurated.

Collaborating institutions collected whole blood in K2EDTA tubes following their own protocols. For TCRbeta analysis, collaborators shipped samples in one of three forms: frozen whole blood, isolated PBMCs, or DNA extracted from either of those sample types. Input material: peripheral blood. This TCR came from a woman between 40 and 50 years old with acute or convalescent COVID-19.

The DNA sequence is as follows: TGTGCCAGCAGCGTAGGGGCAGGGGGAGGTAACTATGGCTACACCTTC. Its protein product is CASSVGAGGGNYGYTF. The rearranged chain carries TRBV9 and TRBJ1-2; a stretch of 7 junction bases matches TRBD1. Measured from the cysteine to the phenylalanine, the CDR3 is 16 residues long. Only the CDR3 DNA stays, 48 bases, in frame from base 1. V is cut back by 0 bases and J by 1 base, with 6 bases in the junction unmatched. From the germline V gene, CDR1 is SGDLS and CDR2 is YYNGEE.